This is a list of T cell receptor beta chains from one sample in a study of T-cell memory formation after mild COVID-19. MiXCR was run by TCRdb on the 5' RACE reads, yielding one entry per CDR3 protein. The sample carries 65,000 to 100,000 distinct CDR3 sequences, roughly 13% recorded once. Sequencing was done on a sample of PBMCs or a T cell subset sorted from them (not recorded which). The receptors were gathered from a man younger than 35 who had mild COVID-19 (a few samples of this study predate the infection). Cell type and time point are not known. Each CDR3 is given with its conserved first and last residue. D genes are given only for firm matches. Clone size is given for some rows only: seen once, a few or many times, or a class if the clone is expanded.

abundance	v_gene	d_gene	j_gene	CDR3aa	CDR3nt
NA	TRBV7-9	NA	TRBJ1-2	CASSLVGTGARNGYTF	TGTGCCAGCAGCTTAGTAGGAACGGGGGCGAGGAATGGCTACACCTTC
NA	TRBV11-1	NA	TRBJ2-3	CASSLGDSTDTQYF	TGTGCCAGCAGCTTAGGGGATAGCACAGATACGCAGTATTTT
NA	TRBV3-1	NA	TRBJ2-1	CASSPPRVFGNEQFF	TGTGCCAGCAGCCCCCCCAGGGTTTTTGGCAATGAGCAGTTCTTC
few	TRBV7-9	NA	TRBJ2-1	CASRKDISSYNEQFF	TGTGCCAGCAGAAAGGATATTAGCTCCTACAATGAGCAGTTCTTC
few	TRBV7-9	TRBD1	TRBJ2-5	CASSFHRDRYQETQYF	TGTGCCAGCAGCTTTCACCGGGACAGGTACCAAGAGACCCAGTACTTC
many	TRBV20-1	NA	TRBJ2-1	CSANHPYGGSYNEQFF	TGCAGTGCGAACCACCCCTACGGGGGCTCCTACAATGAGCAGTTCTTC
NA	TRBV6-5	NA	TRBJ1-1	CASSLSPVNTEAFF	TGTGCCAGCAGTCTTTCCCCAGTGAACACTGAAGCTTTCTTT
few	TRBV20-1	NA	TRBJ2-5	CSGALDRSLPETQYF	TGCAGTGGGGCCCTAGACAGGTCTTTGCCAGAGACCCAGTACTTC
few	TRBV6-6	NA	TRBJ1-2	CASSYSEGNHYGYTF	TGTGCCAGCAGTTATTCAGAAGGGAATCACTATGGCTACACCTTC
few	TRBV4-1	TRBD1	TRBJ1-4	CASSQGQGGGEKLFF	TGCGCCAGCAGCCAAGGACAGGGTGGAGGTGAAAAACTGTTTTTT
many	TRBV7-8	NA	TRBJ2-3	CASSRGARSFTDTQYF	TGTGCCAGCAGCCGAGGGGCCCGCTCCTTCACAGATACGCAGTATTTT
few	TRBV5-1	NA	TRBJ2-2	CASSFHRVGELFF	TGCGCCAGCAGCTTCCACAGGGTCGGGGAGCTGTTTTTT
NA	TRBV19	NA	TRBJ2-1	CASSPGLYNEQFF	TGTGCCAGTAGTCCCGGGCTCTACAATGAGCAGTTCTTC
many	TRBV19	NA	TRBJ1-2	CASKADGYTF	TGTGCCAGTAAGGCGGATGGCTACACCTTC
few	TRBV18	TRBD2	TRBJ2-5	CASSPGLAPGETQYF	TGTGCCAGCTCACCGGGACTAGCTCCCGGAGAGACCCAGTACTTC
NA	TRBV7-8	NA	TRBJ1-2	CASIPLGGGYTF	TGTGCCAGCATCCCCCTAGGAGGCGGCTACACCTTC
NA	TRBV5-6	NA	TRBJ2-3	CASTPDTQYF	TGTGCCAGCACCCCCGATACGCAGTATTTT
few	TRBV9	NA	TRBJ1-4	CASSVGSDMLMSELFF	TGTGCCAGCAGCGTAGGATCCGATATGTTAATGTCGGAACTGTTTTTT
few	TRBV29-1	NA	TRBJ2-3	CSVEGAARTDTQYF	TGCAGCGTTGAGGGGGCGGCCCGCACAGATACGCAGTATTTT
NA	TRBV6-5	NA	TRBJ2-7	CASSYFGDEQYF	TGTGCCAGCAGTTACTTCGGCGACGAGCAGTACTTC
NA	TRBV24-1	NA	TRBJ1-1	CATRNSPGEDTEAFF	TGTGCCACCAGAAACTCCCCAGGGGAGGACACTGAAGCTTTCTTT
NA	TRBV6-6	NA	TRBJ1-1	CASSLTGRITEAFF	TGTGCCAGCAGCCTAACAGGGAGGATCACTGAAGCTTTCTTT
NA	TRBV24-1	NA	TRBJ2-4	CATSDLEVAGAKNIQYF	TGTGCCACCAGTGATTTGGAAGTGGCGGGAGCCAAAAACATTCAGTACTTC
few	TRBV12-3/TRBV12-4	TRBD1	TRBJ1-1	CASIGTGRMNTEAFF	TGTGCCAGCATCGGGACAGGGCGGATGAACACTGAAGCTTTCTTT
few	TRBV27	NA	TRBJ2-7	CASSHRGTTYEQYF	TGTGCCAGCAGTCATAGGGGCACAACCTACGAGCAGTACTTC
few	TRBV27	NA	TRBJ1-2	CASSLSQGGGYTF	TGTGCCAGCAGTTTATCGCAGGGCGGTGGCTACACCTTC
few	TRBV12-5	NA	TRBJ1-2	CASGTGLIYGYTF	TGTGCTAGTGGTACGGGACTGATCTATGGCTACACCTTC
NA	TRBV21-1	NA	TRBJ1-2	CASSRGDRSDGYTF	TGTGCCAGCAGCAGGGGAGACAGGAGTGACGGCTACACCTTC
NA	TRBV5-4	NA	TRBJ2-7	CASSGGGSYEQYF	TGTGCCAGCAGCGGTGGGGGCTCCTACGAGCAGTACTTC
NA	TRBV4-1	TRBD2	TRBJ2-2	CASSQVDAMAGGLAGELFF	TGCGCCAGCAGCCAAGTCGACGCCATGGCGGGGGGGCTCGCCGGGGAGCTGTTTTTT
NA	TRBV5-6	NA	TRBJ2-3	CASSTSRVLNTDTQYF	TGTGCCAGCAGCACGAGCCGGGTCCTAAACACAGATACGCAGTATTTT
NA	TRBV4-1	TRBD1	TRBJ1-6	CASSPRDRNNSPLHF	TGCGCCAGCAGCCCCCGGGACAGAAATAATTCACCCCTCCACTTT
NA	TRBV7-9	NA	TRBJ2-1	CASSLREGYNEQFF	TGTGCCAGCAGCTTACGCGAGGGATACAATGAGCAGTTCTTC
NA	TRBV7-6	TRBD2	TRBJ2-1	CASSLISSGRADEQFF	TGTGCCAGCAGCTTAATTTCTAGCGGGAGGGCCGATGAGCAGTTCTTC
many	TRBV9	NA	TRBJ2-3	CASSDPQGIGADTQYF	TGTGCCAGCAGCGACCCGCAGGGTATCGGAGCAGATACGCAGTATTTT
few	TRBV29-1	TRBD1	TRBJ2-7	CSVALMDRSSYEQYF	TGCAGCGTCGCCCTGATGGACAGGTCCTCCTACGAGCAGTACTTC
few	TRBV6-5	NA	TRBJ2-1	CASSYGVYNEQFF	TGTGCCAGCAGTTATGGAGTTTACAATGAGCAGTTCTTC
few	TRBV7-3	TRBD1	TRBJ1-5	CASSLMDRRGGPQHF	TGTGCCAGCAGCCTAATGGACAGGAGAGGAGGGCCCCAGCATTTT
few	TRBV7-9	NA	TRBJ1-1	CASSLAGMNTEAFF	TGTGCCAGCAGCTTAGCAGGTATGAACACTGAAGCTTTCTTT
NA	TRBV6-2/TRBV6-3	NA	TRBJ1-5	CASSYSGGVSQPQHF	TGTGCCAGCAGTTACTCGGGGGGCGTCAGCCAGCCCCAGCATTTT
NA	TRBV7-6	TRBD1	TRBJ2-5	CASSSRDRERGQYF	TGTGCCAGCAGCTCCCGGGACAGGGAGAGGGGCCAGTACTTC
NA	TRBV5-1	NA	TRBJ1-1	CASSSRGGPGTEAFF	TGCGCCAGCAGCTCCCGTGGTGGGCCGGGCACTGAAGCTTTCTTT
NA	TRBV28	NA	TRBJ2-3	CASSRDLTSTDTQYF	TGTGCCAGCAGCCGGGACTTGACTAGCACAGATACGCAGTATTTT
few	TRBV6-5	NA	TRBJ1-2	CASSYSGGYGYTF	TGTGCCAGCAGTTACTCTGGGGGGTATGGCTACACCTTC
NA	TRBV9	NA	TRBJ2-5	CASSATLGLQETQYF	TGTGCCAGCAGCGCGACCTTGGGCTTGCAAGAGACCCAGTACTTC
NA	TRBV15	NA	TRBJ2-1	CATSRQGYNEQFF	TGTGCCACCAGCAGGCAGGGTTACAATGAGCAGTTCTTC
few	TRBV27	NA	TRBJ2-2	CASSLSTVTGELFF	TGTGCCAGCAGTTTATCCACAGTCACCGGGGAGCTGTTTTTT
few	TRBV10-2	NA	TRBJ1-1	CASSEPSGRTEAFF	TGCGCCAGCAGTGAGCCGTCGGGTCGGACTGAAGCTTTCTTT
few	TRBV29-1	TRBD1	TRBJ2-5	CSVAEGASETQYF	TGCAGCGTTGCAGAGGGGGCTTCGGAGACCCAGTACTTC
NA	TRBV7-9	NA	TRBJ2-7	CASSRTHEQYF	TGTGCCAGCAGCCGCACACACGAGCAGTACTTC
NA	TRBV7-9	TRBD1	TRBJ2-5	CASSWDRSQETQYF	TGTGCCAGCAGCTGGGACAGGAGCCAAGAGACCCAGTACTTC
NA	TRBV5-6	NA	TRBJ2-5	CASTPPVGGRETQYF	TGTGCCAGCACTCCTCCCGTGGGGGGGCGGGAGACCCAGTACTTC
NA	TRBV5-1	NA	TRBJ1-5	CASSWGGDNQPQHF	TGCGCCAGCAGCTGGGGGGGCGACAATCAGCCCCAGCATTTT
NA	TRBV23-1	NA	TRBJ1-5	CASSQSAVGNQPQHF	TGCGCCAGCAGTCAATCGGCAGTGGGAAACCAGCCCCAGCATTTT
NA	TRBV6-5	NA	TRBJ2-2	CASSYGGLGVTGELFF	TGTGCCAGCAGTTACGGAGGACTTGGGGTCACCGGGGAGCTGTTTTTT